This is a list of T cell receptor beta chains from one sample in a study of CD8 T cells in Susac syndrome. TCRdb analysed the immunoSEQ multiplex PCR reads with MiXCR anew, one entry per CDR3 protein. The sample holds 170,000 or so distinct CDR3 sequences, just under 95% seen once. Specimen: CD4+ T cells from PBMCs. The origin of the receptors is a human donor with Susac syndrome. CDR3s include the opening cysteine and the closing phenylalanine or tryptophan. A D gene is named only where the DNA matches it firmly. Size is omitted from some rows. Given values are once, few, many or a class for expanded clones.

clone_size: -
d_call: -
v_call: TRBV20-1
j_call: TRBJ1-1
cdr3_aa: CSASQGPGTEAFF
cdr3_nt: TGCAGTGCTAGTCAGGGGCCGGGCACTGAAGCTTTCTTT

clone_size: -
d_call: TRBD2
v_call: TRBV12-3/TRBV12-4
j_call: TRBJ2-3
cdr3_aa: CASRRLAGSDTQYF
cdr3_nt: TGTGCCAGCAGGAGACTAGCGGGATCAGATACGCAGTATTTT

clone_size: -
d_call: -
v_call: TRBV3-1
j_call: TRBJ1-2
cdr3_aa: CASSTKQGYYGYTF
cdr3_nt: TGTGCCAGCAGCACGAAGCAGGGCTACTATGGCTACACCTTC

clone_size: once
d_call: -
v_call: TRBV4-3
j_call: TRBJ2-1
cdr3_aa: CASSVYPRNEQFF
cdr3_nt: TGCGCCAGCAGCGTTTACCCAAGAAATGAGCAGTTCTTC

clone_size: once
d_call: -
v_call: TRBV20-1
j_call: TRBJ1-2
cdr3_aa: CSAVRPSNYGYTF
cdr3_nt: TGCAGTGCCGTCCGCCCCTCTAACTATGGCTACACCTTC

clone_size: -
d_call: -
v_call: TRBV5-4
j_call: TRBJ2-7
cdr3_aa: CASSFQVTGYEQYF
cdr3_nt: TGTGCCAGCAGCTTTCAAGTAACAGGGTACGAGCAGTACTTC

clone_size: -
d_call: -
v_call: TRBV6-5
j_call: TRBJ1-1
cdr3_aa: CASSSPGQLQAFF
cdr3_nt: TGTGCCAGCAGTTCTCCAGGACAGTTACAAGCTTTCTTT

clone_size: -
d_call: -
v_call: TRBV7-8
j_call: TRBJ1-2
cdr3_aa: CASSPYRDSRVYGYTF
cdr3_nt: TGTGCCAGCAGCCCCTACCGGGACTCTCGTGTCTATGGCTACACCTTC

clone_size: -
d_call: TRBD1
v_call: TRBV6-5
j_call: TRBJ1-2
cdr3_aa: CASSPGTGVYGYTF
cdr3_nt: TGTGCCAGCAGTCCCGGGACAGGAGTCTATGGCTACACCTTC

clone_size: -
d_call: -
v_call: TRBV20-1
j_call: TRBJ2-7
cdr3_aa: CSARDPQKASLGEQYF
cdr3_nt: TGCAGTGCTAGAGACCCCCAGAAAGCCTCCTTGGGGGAGCAGTACTTC

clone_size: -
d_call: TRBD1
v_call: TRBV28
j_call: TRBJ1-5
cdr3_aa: CASSRGGPDQPQHF
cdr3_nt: TGTGCCAGCAGCAGGGGGGGACCCGATCAGCCCCAGCATTTT

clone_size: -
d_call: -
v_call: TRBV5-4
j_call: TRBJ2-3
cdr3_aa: CASSPALVAAHF
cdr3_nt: TGTGCCAGCAGCCCGGCGTTAGTAGCTGCACATTTT

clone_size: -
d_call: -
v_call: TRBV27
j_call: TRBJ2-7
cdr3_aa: CASSLGSRAASYEQYF
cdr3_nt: TGTGCCAGCAGTTTAGGTTCGCGGGCCGCGTCCTACGAGCAGTACTTC

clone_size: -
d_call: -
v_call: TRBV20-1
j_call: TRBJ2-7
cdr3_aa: CSARVAGIRNEQYF
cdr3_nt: TGCAGTGCTAGAGTTGCCGGGATAAGAAACGAGCAGTACTTC

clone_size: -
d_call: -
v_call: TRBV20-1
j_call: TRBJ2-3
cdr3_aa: CSARALDSDTQYF
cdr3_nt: TGCAGTGCTAGAGCCCTTGATTCAGATACGCAGTATTTT

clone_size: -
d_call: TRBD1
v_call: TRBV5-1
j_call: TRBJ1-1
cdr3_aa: CASSAGQGYEAFF
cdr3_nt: TGCGCCAGCAGCGCGGGACAGGGCTATGAAGCTTTCTTT

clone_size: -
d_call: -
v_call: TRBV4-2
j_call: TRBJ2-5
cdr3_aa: CASSAQGSETQYF
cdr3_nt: TGTGCCAGCAGCGCACAGGGTAGCGAGACCCAGTACTTC

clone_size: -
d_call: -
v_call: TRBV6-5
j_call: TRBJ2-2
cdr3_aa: CASSLTLNTGELFF
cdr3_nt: TGTGCCAGCAGCTTAACACTGAACACCGGGGAGCTGTTTTTT

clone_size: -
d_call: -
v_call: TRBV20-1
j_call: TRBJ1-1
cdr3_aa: CSARGQGHTEAFF
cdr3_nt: TGCAGTGCTAGAGGGCAGGGGCACACTGAAGCTTTCTTT

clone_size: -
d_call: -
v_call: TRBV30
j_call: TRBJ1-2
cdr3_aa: CAWSVHRSAGYTF
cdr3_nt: TGTGCCTGGAGTGTTCACAGGTCAGCAGGCTACACCTTC

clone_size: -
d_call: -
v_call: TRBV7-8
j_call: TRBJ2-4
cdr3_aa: CASSLLEGARLAKNIQYF
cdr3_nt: TGTGCCAGCAGCTTATTAGAGGGTGCGCGTCTAGCCAAAAACATTCAGTACTTC

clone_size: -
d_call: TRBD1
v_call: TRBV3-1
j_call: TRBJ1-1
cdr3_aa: CASSRIPGQLNTEAFF
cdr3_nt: TGTGCCAGCAGCCGAATTCCGGGACAGCTTAACACTGAAGCTTTCTTT

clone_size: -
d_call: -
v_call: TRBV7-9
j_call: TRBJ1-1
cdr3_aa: CASSQPGLQGRAFF
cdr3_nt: TGTGCCAGCAGTCAACCGGGGCTCCAAGGCCGAGCTTTCTTT

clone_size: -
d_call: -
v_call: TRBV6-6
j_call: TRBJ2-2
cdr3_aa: CASSYTATGELFF
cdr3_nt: TGTGCCAGCAGTTACACAGCCACCGGGGAGCTGTTTTTT

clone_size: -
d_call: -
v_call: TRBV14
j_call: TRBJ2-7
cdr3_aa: CASSQDPASYEQYF
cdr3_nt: TGTGCCAGCAGCCAAGACCCCGCCTCCTACGAGCAGTACTTC

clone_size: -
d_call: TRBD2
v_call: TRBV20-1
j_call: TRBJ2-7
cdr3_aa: CSARVSGGDYEQYF
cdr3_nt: TGCAGTGCTAGAGTTAGCGGGGGGGACTACGAGCAGTACTTC

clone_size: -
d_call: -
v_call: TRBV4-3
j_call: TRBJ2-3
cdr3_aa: CASSQEGTADTQYF
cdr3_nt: TGCGCCAGCAGCCAAGAAGGAACAGCGGATACGCAGTATTTT

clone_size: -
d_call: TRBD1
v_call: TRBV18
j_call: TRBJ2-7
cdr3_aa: CASSRAGTASYEQYF
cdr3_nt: TGTGCCAGCTCACGCGCCGGGACAGCCTCTTACGAGCAGTACTTC

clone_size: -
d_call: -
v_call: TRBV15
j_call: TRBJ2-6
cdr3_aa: CATSEYLAGANVLTF
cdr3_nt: TGTGCCACCAGCGAATATCTAGCTGGGGCCAACGTCCTGACTTTC

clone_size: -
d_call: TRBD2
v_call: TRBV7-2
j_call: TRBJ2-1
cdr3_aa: CASSIASGRGYNEQFF
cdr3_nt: TGTGCCAGCAGCATTGCGAGCGGGAGAGGCTACAATGAGCAGTTCTTC

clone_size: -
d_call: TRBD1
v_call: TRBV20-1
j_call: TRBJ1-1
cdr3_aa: CSATRGGAEAFF
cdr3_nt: TGCAGTGCAACCAGGGGGGGGGCTGAAGCTTTCTTT

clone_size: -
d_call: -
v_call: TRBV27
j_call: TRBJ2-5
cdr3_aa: CASSFSAGETQYF
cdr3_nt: TGTGCCAGCAGTTTTTCGGCAGGTGAGACCCAGTACTTC

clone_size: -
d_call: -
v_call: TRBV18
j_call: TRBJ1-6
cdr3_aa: CASSRALNSPLHF
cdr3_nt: TGTGCCAGCTCACGAGCACTTAATTCACCCCTCCACTTT

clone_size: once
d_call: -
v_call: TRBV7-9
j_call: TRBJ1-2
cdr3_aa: CASSPLRGKGRGYTF
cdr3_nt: TGTGCCAGCAGCCCTCTGAGAGGGAAGGGACGTGGCTACACCTTC

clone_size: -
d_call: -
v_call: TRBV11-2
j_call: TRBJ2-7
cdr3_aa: CASSLPTGYEQYF
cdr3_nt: TGTGCCAGCAGCTTACCAACAGGGTACGAGCAGTACTTC

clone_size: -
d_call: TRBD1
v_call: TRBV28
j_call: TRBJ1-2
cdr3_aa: CASSPRTGVNYGYTF
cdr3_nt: TGTGCCAGCAGTCCCCGGACAGGGGTTAACTATGGCTACACCTTC

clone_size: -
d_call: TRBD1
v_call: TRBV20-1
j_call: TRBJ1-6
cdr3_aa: CSATGTGETPLHF
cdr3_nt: TGCAGTGCCACCGGGACAGGGGAGACACCCCTCCACTTT

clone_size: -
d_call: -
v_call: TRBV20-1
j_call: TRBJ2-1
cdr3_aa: CSASIRGLYNEQFF
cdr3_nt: TGCAGTGCTAGTATTAGGGGCCTCTACAATGAGCAGTTCTTC

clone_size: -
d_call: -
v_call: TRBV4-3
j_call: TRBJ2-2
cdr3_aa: CASSQDPAGRNTGELFF
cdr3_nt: TGCGCCAGCAGCCAAGATCCGGCCGGGAGGAACACCGGGGAGCTGTTTTTT

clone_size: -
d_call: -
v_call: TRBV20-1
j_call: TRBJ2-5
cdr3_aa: CSARAGTSHEGTQYF
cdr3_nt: TGCAGTGCCCGTGCCGGGACCTCTCACGAAGGGACCCAGTACTTC

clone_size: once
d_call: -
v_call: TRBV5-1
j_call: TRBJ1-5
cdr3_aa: CASSLAQGRQPQHF
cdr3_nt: TGCGCCAGCAGCTTGGCCCAGGGGCGACAGCCCCAGCATTTT

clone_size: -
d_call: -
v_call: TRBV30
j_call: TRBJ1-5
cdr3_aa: CAWSVRGAPQHF
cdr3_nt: TGTGCCTGGAGTGTACGGGGGGCGCCCCAGCATTTT

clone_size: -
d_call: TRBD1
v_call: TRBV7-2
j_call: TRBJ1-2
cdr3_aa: CASSDPGQGVGYTF
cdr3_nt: TGTGCCAGCAGCGATCCGGGACAGGGCGTCGGCTACACCTTC

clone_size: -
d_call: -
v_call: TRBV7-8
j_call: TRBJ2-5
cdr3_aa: CASSLATETQYF
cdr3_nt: TGTGCCAGCAGCTTAGCCACAGAGACCCAGTACTTC

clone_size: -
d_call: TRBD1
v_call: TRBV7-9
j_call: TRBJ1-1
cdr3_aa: CASSFWTGDNTEAFF
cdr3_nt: TGTGCCAGCAGCTTCTGGACAGGGGATAACACTGAAGCTTTCTTT

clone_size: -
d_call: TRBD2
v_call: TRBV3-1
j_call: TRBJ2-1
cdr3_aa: CASSQGSGLAGEQFF
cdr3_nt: TGTGCCAGCAGCCAAGGGTCGGGACTAGCGGGCGAGCAGTTCTTC

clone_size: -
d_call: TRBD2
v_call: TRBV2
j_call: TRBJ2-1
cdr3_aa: CASSFGGGEHNEQFF
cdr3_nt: TGTGCCAGCAGTTTTGGCGGGGGGGAGCACAATGAGCAGTTCTTC

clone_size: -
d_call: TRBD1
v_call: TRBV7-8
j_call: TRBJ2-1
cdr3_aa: CASSLVADREYNEQFF
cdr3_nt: TGTGCCAGCAGCTTAGTGGCGGACAGGGAATACAATGAGCAGTTCTTC